These T cell receptor beta chains were read from a single sample in a study of CD8 T cells in ankylosing spondylitis. Each CDR3 protein is one row after TCRdb ran MiXCR on the 5' RACE reads. The sample lists about 250,000 distinct CDR3 sequences; about 30% were seen once. Sequencing was carried out using blood, either unsorted or a sorted T cell fraction (not recorded which). Every receptor here comes from a male donor with ankylosing spondylitis or in good health (not recorded which). Both conserved end residues are part of each CDR3. D genes are given only for firm matches. The listing skips clone size in some rows; elsewhere it reads once, few, many or a size class.

V	size	J	D	CDR3	DNA
TRBV6-1	few	TRBJ2-3	TRBD1	CASRDRDSSTDTQYF	TGTGCCAGCAGAGACCGGGACAGTAGCACAGATACGCAGTATTTT
TRBV5-1	.	TRBJ2-1	.	CASSLGGPDNEQFF	TGCGCCAGCAGCTTGGGGGGGCCGGACAATGAGCAGTTCTTC
TRBV28	.	TRBJ2-1	TRBD1	CASSSGTGNYNEQFF	TGTGCCAGCAGCTCCGGGACAGGGAACTACAATGAGCAGTTCTTC
TRBV29-1	.	TRBJ2-1	TRBD1	CSVEDRQGSSQFF	TGCAGCGTTGAAGATAGACAGGGAAGCTCGCAGTTCTTC
TRBV6-1	few	TRBJ1-5	TRBD1	CASRLTGSNQPQHF	TGTGCCAGCAGGTTGACAGGGAGCAATCAGCCCCAGCATTTT
TRBV20-1	many	TRBJ1-5	TRBD1	CSAREMTGDGQPQHF	TGCAGTGCTAGAGAGATGACAGGGGACGGTCAGCCCCAGCATTTT
TRBV5-6	.	TRBJ2-5	TRBD2	CASSPDSGGHWETQYF	TGTGCCAGCAGCCCCGACTCGGGGGGTCACTGGGAGACCCAGTACTTC
TRBV20-1	few	TRBJ1-4	.	CSASESVEKLFF	TGCAGTGCATCCGAATCGGTCGAAAAACTGTTTTTT
TRBV6-1	few	TRBJ2-5	TRBD2	CASRSGTSGVKTQYF	TGTGCCAGCAGATCCGGGACTAGCGGGGTAAAGACCCAGTACTTC
TRBV5-1	.	TRBJ2-3	TRBD2	CATLAGVTDTQYF	TGCGCCACACTAGCGGGGGTCACAGATACGCAGTATTTT
TRBV5-8	.	TRBJ1-2	.	CASSPGPGQGYTF	TGTGCCAGCAGTCCCGGCCCCGGGCAAGGCTACACCTTC
TRBV20-1	.	TRBJ1-1	.	CSARDAGEAFF	TGCAGTGCTAGAGACGCGGGGGAAGCTTTCTTT
TRBV20-1	.	TRBJ2-3	TRBD2	CSATGTSMYVDTQYF	TGCAGTGCCACAGGGACTAGCATGTATGTAGATACGCAGTATTTT
TRBV27	few	TRBJ2-2	.	CASSLEAGELFF	TGTGCCAGCAGTTTAGAGGCCGGGGAGCTGTTTTTT
TRBV7-2	many	TRBJ2-1	.	CASSLIGGATNEQFF	TGTGCCAGCAGCTTAATTGGGGGGGCAACCAATGAGCAGTTCTTC
TRBV20-1	.	TRBJ1-1	.	CSGSNTEAFF	TGCAGTGGGAGTAACACTGAAGCTTTCTTT
TRBV11-2	.	TRBJ2-2	.	CASSLTGGKMSGELFF	TGTGCCAGCAGCTTAACCGGGGGCAAAATGTCGGGGGAGCTGTTTTTT
TRBV5-5	.	TRBJ2-5	.	CASSLGSGGYQETQYF	TGTGCCAGCAGCTTGGGATCAGGGGGGTACCAAGAGACCCAGTACTTC
TRBV30	few	TRBJ1-6	.	CAWTTGHSPLHF	TGTGCCTGGACTACGGGGCATTCACCCCTCCACTTT
TRBV5-1	.	TRBJ2-5	TRBD2	CASSLDGQRGGRETQYF	TGCGCCAGCAGCTTGGATGGTCAGCGGGGTGGGCGAGAGACCCAGTACTTC
TRBV12-3/TRBV12-4	.	TRBJ2-6	TRBD1	CASKGPGQGEDGANVLTF	TGTGCCAGCAAGGGACCTGGACAGGGCGAGGATGGGGCCAACGTCCTGACTTTC
TRBV4-2	few	TRBJ1-1	TRBD1	CASSSRDSDFLTEAFF	TGTGCCAGCAGCTCCCGGGACAGCGACTTTCTCACTGAAGCTTTCTTT
TRBV7-9	few	TRBJ2-4	TRBD1	CASSKTGGSKNIQYF	TGTGCCAGCAGCAAGACAGGGGGCTCCAAAAACATTCAGTACTTC
TRBV12-3/TRBV12-4	.	TRBJ2-7	TRBD1	CASSWTGGGLAYEQYF	TGTGCCAGCAGTTGGACAGGGGGCGGCTTAGCCTACGAGCAGTACTTC
TRBV28	few	TRBJ2-7	.	CASSLIWDKKHNEQYF	TGTGCCAGCAGTTTAATATGGGACAAAAAACACAACGAGCAGTACTTC
TRBV20-1	few	TRBJ2-5	.	CSARGGTGPQETQYF	TGCAGTGCTAGAGGGGGGACTGGGCCTCAAGAGACCCAGTACTTC
TRBV20-1	many	TRBJ1-1	TRBD1	CSAREGARTEAFF	TGCAGTGCTAGGGAGGGGGCGCGAACTGAAGCTTTCTTT
TRBV24-1	.	TRBJ2-3	TRBD1	CATSDSGTESHTQYF	TGTGCCACCAGTGATTCTGGGACAGAGTCACATACGCAGTATTTT
TRBV12-3/TRBV12-4	few	TRBJ2-3	.	CASKAGDTQYF	TGTGCCTCCAAGGCGGGAGATACGCAGTATTTT
TRBV5-1	.	TRBJ2-5	.	CASSSWDQETQYF	TGCGCCAGCAGCTCGTGGGATCAGGAGACCCAGTACTTC
TRBV12-3/TRBV12-4	few	TRBJ1-3	.	CASSLQGGNTIYF	TGTGCCAGCAGTCTACAGGGCGGAAACACCATATATTTT
TRBV5-1	.	TRBJ2-7	.	CASSQTGQSIYEQYF	TGCGCCAGCAGCCAAACAGGACAGTCGATATACGAGCAGTACTTC
TRBV10-3	.	TRBJ2-5	.	CAIRSGGETQYF	TGTGCCATCAGGAGCGGTGGAGAGACCCAGTACTTC